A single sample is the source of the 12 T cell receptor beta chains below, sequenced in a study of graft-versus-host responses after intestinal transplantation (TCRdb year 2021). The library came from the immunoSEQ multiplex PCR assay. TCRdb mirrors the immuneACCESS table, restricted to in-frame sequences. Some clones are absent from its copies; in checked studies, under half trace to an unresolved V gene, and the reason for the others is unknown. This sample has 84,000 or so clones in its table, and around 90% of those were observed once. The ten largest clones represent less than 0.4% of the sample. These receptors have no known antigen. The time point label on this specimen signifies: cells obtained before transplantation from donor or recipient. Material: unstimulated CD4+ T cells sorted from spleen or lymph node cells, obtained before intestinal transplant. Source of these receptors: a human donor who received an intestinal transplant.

The CDR3 DNA sequence: TGTGCCAGCAGTTTCGGAACGTCCCAGTACTTC. Amino acids: CASSFGTSQYF. The V call is TRBV27, the J call TRBJ2-5, with D uncertain. The V end was cut by 3 bases, the J end by 9 bases, with 8 bases between. The CDR3 contains 11 residues. Per germline, CDR1 MNHEY and CDR2 SMNVEV (reference sequence).

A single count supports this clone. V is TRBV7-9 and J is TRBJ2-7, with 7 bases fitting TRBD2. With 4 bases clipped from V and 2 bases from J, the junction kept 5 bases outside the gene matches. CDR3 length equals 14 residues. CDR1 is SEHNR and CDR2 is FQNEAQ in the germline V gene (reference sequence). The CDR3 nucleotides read TGTGCCAGCAGCTCCCCGGGAGGAGCCTACGAGCAGTACTTC. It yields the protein CASSSPGGAYEQYF.

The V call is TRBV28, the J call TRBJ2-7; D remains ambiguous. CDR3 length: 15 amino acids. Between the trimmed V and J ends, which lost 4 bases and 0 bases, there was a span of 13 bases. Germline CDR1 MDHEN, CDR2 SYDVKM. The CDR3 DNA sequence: TGTGCCAGCAGTTACCGGGTCCGAAGCTCCTACGAGCAGTACTTC. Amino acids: CASSYRVRSSYEQYF.

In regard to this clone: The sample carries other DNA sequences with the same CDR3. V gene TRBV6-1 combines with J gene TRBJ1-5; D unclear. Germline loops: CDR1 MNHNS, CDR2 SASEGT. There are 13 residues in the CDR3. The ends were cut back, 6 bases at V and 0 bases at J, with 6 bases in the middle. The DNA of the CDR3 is TGTGCCAGCAGGCAAGATAGCAATCAGCCCCAGCATTTT. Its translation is CASRQDSNQPQHF.

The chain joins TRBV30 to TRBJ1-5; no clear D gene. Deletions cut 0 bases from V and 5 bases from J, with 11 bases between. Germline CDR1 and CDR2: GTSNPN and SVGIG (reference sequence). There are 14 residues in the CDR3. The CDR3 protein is CAWSVPSRDQPQHF. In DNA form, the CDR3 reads TGTGCCTGGAGTGTACCCAGTCGGGATCAGCCCCAGCATTTT.

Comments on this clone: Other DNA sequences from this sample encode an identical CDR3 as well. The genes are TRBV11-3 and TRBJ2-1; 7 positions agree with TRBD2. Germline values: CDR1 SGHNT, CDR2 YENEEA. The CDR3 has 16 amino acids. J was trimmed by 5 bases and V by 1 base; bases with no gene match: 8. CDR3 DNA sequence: TGTGCCAGCAGCTTAGGGCTGGCGGGAGCCCACAATGAGCAGTTCTTC. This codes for CASSLGLAGAHNEQFF.

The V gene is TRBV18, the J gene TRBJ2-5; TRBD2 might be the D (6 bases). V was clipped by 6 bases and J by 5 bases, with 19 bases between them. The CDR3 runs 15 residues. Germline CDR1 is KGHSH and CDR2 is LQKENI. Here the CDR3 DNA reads TGTGCCAGCTCGCCAATCGGGACTTACGTTGAGACCCAGTACTTC. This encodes CASSPIGTYVETQYF.

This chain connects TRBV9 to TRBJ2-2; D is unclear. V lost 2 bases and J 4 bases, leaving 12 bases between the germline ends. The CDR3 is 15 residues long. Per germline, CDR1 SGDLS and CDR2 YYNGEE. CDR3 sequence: CASSVRAIGTGELFF. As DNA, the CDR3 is TGTGCCAGCAGCGTCCGGGCGATCGGCACCGGGGAGCTGTTTTTT.

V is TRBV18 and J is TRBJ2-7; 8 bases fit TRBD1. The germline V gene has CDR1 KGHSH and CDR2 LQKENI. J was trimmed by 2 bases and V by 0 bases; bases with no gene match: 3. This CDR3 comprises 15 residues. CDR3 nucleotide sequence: TGTGCCAGCTCACCACCGGGACAGGACCCCTACGAGCAGTACTTC. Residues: CASSPPGQDPYEQYF.

CDR3 amino acids: CAISEGTGIYNEQFF. CDR3 DNA sequence: TGTGCCATCAGTGAAGGGACAGGGATCTACAATGAGCAGTTCTTC. The J gene is TRBJ2-1, the V gene TRBV10-3; 9 bases line up with TRBD1. The CDR3 runs 15 residues. CDR1 ENHRY and CDR2 SYGVKD come from the germline V gene. Losses at the gene ends were 3 bases for V and 3 bases for J; bases not matched to a gene: 3.

This CDR3 is CASSPGTGNTIYF. The CDR3 bases are TGTGCCAGCTCACCGGGGACGGGAAACACCATATATTTT. The rearrangement uses TRBV18 and TRBJ1-3; D possibly corresponds to TRBD1 (5 bases). Germline CDR1 is KGHSH and CDR2 is LQKENI. Between the trimmed V and J ends, which lost 3 bases and 4 bases, there was a span of 7 bases. The CDR3 is made up of 13 amino acids. The entire variable domain, with the rest obtained from reference TRBV18 and TRBJ1-3, is as follows: NAGVMQNPRHLVRRRGQEARLRCSPMKGHSHVYWYRQLPEEGLKFMVYLQKENIIDESGMPKERFSAEFPKEGPSILRIQQVVRGDSAAYFCASSPGTGNTIYFGEGSWLTVV.

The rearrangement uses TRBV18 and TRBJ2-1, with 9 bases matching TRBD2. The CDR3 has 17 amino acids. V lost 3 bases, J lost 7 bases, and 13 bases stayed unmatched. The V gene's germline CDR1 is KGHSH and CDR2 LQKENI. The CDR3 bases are TGTGCCAGCTCACCTCTACCCGCGGGGGGGCGCGAAAATGAGCAGTTCTTC. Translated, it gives CASSPLPAGGRENEQFF.